Below are 23 T cell receptor beta chains sequenced from a single sample in a study of blood T cell repertoires in COVID-19 (dated by TCRdb to the early 2020s). The method was the immunoSEQ multiplex PCR assay. TCRdb obtained this table from immuneACCESS and retained in-frame rearrangements with V and J assigned. These tables miss some clones; where compared with another copy, unresolved V genes account for less than half of the shortfall, and the remainder is unexplained. The sample table records roughly 150,000 clones; 80% to 90% of these occur just once. The top ten clones comprise 15% of the sample. Input material: peripheral blood. These receptors came from a woman aged 40 to 49 with acute or convalescent COVID-19.

The chain uses TRBV29-1 and TRBJ2-1; 15 bases fit TRBD2. V was pared by 7 bases and J by 9 bases, with 4 bases of the junction left unmatched. The CDR3 is 13 residues long. Germline CDR1 is SQVTM and CDR2 is ANQGSEA. The CDR3 DNA follows: TGCAGCGCTGGGACTAGCGGGGGGCTTGAGCAGTTCTTC. This sequence encodes CSAGTSGGLEQFF.

This clone occurred once. The chain employs TRBV10-3 and TRBJ1-4, with 7 bases matching TRBD1. The CDR3 spans 14 residues. The trim removed 6 bases at V and 7 bases at J, leaving 8 bases unmatched. The V gene's germline CDR1 is ENHRY and CDR2 SYGVKD. The DNA of the CDR3 is TGTGCCATCAGAGGACAGGACCGTGGTGAAAAACTGTTTTTT. Protein sequence: CAIRGQDRGEKLFF.

The chain recombines TRBV28 with TRBJ1-2, with D possibly TRBD1 on 6 matching bases. The CDR3 runs to 14 residues. V was shortened by 6 bases and J by 4 bases, with 15 bases between the two germline ends. Germline CDR1 MDHEN, CDR2 SYDVKM. The CDR3 DNA follows: TGTGCCAGCAGACGACAGGTTCAACTCTATGGCTACACCTTC. Its protein product is CASRRQVQLYGYTF.

The chain has TRBV7-9 and TRBJ1-1; unclear D gene. V shed 2 bases and J shed 1 base, with 11 bases lying between them. This CDR3 spans 15 amino acids. CDR1 and CDR2 from the germline V gene are SEHNR and FQNEAQ (reference sequence). The CDR3 DNA is TGTGCCAGCAGCTTAACTAGGGCACCGAACACTGAAGCTTTCTTT. Amino acid sequence: CASSLTRAPNTEAFF.

The rearrangement joins TRBV3-1 (or the pseudogene TRBV3-2) to TRBJ2-1; 13 bases map to TRBD2. Looked up from germline, CDR1 is LGHDT and CDR2 is YNNKEL (reference sequence). V shed 2 bases, J shed 10 bases, and the junction held 14 bases outside the gene matches. This CDR3 has 18 amino acids. In DNA form, the CDR3 reads TGTGCCAGCAGCCAAAGTTTCACTAGCGGGAGGGCCCTCGGGGAGCAGTTCTTC. Protein sequence: CASSQSFTSGRALGEQFF.

This clone was recorded only once. This sample also contains other DNA sequences that code for the same CDR3. The chain joins TRBV9 to TRBJ1-1, with no clear D. V dropped 0 bases and J dropped 0 bases, with 3 bases sitting between them. The V gene's germline CDR1 is SGDLS and CDR2 YYNGEE. The CDR3 runs to 13 residues. As DNA, the CDR3 is TGTGCCAGCAGCGTAGATATGAACACTGAAGCTTTCTTT. Encoded protein: CASSVDMNTEAFF. The full variable domain, in which reference TRBV9 and TRBJ1-1 provide the parts outside the CDR3, is DSGVTQTPKHLITATGQRVTLRCSPRSGDLSVYWYQQSLDQGLQFLIQYYNGEERAKGNILERFSAQQFPDLHSELNLSSLELGDSALYFCASSVDMNTEAFFGQGTRLTVV.

This chain links TRBV9 with TRBJ1-3; 7 bases line up with TRBD1. The trim removed 8 bases at V and 0 bases at J, leaving 8 bases unmatched. The CDR3 sequence is 15 residues long. The germline CDR1 and CDR2 sequences are SGDLS and YYNGEE. The CDR3 DNA reads TGTGCCAGTTCCCGGGACAGAGTCTCTGGAAACACCATATATTTT. Its translation: CASSRDRVSGNTIYF.

Here the CDR3 reads CASSGDTTSGNTIYF. The CDR3 DNA is TGCGCCAGCAGTGGAGACACGACGTCTGGAAACACCATATATTTT. The chain is built from TRBV10-2 and TRBJ1-3; D is uncertain. The CDR3 consists of 15 residues. Trimming removed 4 bases from V and 1 base from J, with 11 bases in between. Germline CDR1 and CDR2: WSHSY and SAAADI.

The J gene is TRBJ1-6, the V gene TRBV6-5; D possibly corresponds to TRBD1 (6 bases). Germline V lookup: CDR1 MNHEY, CDR2 SVGAGI. V lost 8 bases and J lost 5, with 16 bases in between. This CDR3 contains 15 residues. CDR3 in amino acids: CASGLMDSNNSPLHF. The CDR3 bases are TGTGCCAGCGGTTTAATGGACAGCAATAATTCACCCCTCCACTTT.

V gene TRBV18 combines with J gene TRBJ1-3; D remains unclear. This CDR3 contains 14 residues. Between the trimmed V and J ends, which lost 3 bases and 0 bases, there was a span of 6 bases. The V gene's germline CDR1 is KGHSH and CDR2 LQKENI. The CDR3 DNA sequence: TGTGCCAGCTCACCGGCCAGCTCTGGAAACACCATATATTTT. Amino acid sequence: CASSPASSGNTIYF.

V is TRBV29-1 and J is TRBJ1-4, with a possible D match to TRBD1 (5 bases). CDR3 length equals 17 residues. With 3 bases removed from V and 2 bases from J, the gap between germline ends came to 19 bases. Germline-derived CDR1 and CDR2 are SQVTM and ANQGSEA. CDR3 DNA sequence: TGCAGCGTTGAGCCCCCCTCAAGGGGAAGCACTAATGAAAAACTGTTTTTT. As protein: CSVEPPSRGSTNEKLFF.

This chain connects TRBV3-1 (or the pseudogene TRBV3-2) to TRBJ2-6; tentative D call: TRBD1 (6 bases). CDR1 is LGHDT and CDR2 is YNNKEL in the germline V gene (reference sequence). The CDR3 length is 15 residues. The V end was cut by 4 bases, the J end by 4 bases, with 11 bases between. The CDR3 loop reads CASSLQGNGANVLTF. The CDR3 bases are TGTGCCAGCAGCCTACAGGGTAACGGGGCCAACGTCCTGACTTTC.

This clone was observed a few times. The chain links TRBV6-2 or TRBV6-3 to TRBJ1-2; 7 bases are shared with TRBD1. CDR1 and CDR2 (germline): MNHEY, SVGEGT. The CDR3 has 14 residues. V lost 6 bases to trimming and J lost 8 bases; unmatched junction nucleotides: 12. The DNA of the CDR3 is TGTGCCAGCAGCCCCACCCGACAGGGTAACGGCTACACCTTC. As protein: CASSPTRQGNGYTF.

This clone appeared a few times. The chain employs TRBV12-3 or TRBV12-4 and TRBJ2-7, with 8 bases matching TRBD1. The CDR3 spans 13 residues. Trimming took 6 bases from V and 4 from J; bases not matched to a gene: 5. CDR3 sequence (DNA): TGTGCCAGCAGAAGGGACAGGCGGTACGAGCAGTACTTC. Residues: CASRRDRRYEQYF.

The CDR3 DNA reads as TGTGCCTGGAGTGTACTCGGAGATACGCAGTATTTT. It codes for CAWSVLGDTQYF. The J gene is TRBJ2-3, the V gene TRBV30; D unclear. The CDR3 extends over 12 amino acids. V shed 0 bases and J shed 5 bases, with 6 bases lying between them. Germline V CDR1 and CDR2: GTSNPN, SVGIG (reference sequence).

This sequence joins TRBV3-1 (or the pseudogene TRBV3-2) and TRBJ2-5, with 13 bases identical to TRBD2. J was trimmed by 7 bases and V by 3 bases; bases with no gene match: 5. Germline V gene sequence: CDR1 LGHDT, CDR2 YNNKEL (reference sequence). This CDR3 has 15 amino acids. For the CDR3, the DNA is TGTGCCAGCAGCCAGGACGGGACTAGCGGGGCGACCCAGTACTTC. It specifies CASSQDGTSGATQYF.

The J gene is TRBJ2-3, the V gene TRBV14, with TRBD2 identical over 8 bases. The junction had 3 bases not matched to a gene; V was cut back by 1 base and J by 3 bases. CDR3 length: 15 residues. Germline CDR1 SGHDN, CDR2 FVKESK. The CDR3 is CASSQVGGVTDTQYF. Written as DNA, the CDR3 is TGTGCCAGCAGCCAAGTCGGGGGGGTTACAGATACGCAGTATTTT.

This clone appeared once. This sequence joins TRBV18 and TRBJ2-7; weak D call: TRBD1 (5 bases). V was clipped by 2 bases and J by 2 bases, with 10 bases between them. Germline V gives CDR1 KGHSH, CDR2 LQKENI. The CDR3 runs 14 residues. CDR3 amino acids: CASSPLDKTYEQYF. The CDR3, as DNA: TGTGCCAGCTCACCATTGGACAAAACCTACGAGCAGTACTTC.

This sequence joins TRBV6-1 and TRBJ2-3; the match to TRBD1 covers 12 bases. Germline V gene data show CDR1 as MNHNS and CDR2 as SASEGT. This CDR3 has 19 amino acids. V dropped 4 bases and J dropped 6; count of bases not matched to a gene: 17. The CDR3 loop reads CASSATLPGQGALWDTQYF. The CDR3 DNA follows: TGTGCCAGCAGTGCGACACTACCGGGACAGGGGGCTCTGTGGGATACGCAGTATTTT.

J is TRBJ2-1 and V is TRBV2; D uncertain. CDR3 length: 18 residues. V shed 8 bases and J shed 0 bases, with 23 bases lying between them. CDR1 is SNHLY and CDR2 is FYNNEI in the germline V gene. The CDR3 protein is CASEPPPKRSYSYNEQFF. CDR3 nucleotide sequence: TGTGCCAGCGAACCCCCCCCAAAACGGAGCTACTCCTACAATGAGCAGTTCTTC.

The chain uses TRBV12-3 or TRBV12-4 and TRBJ2-1; weak D call: TRBD2 (5 bases). This CDR3 has 11 residues. V gave up 3 bases and J gave up 12 bases, with 9 bases separating them. CDR3 residues: CASSFSGWQFF. CDR3 sequence (DNA): TGTGCCAGCAGTTTTTCGGGGTGGCAGTTCTTC.

This clone was seen only a few times. The chain uses TRBV28 and TRBJ2-7; TRBD2 agrees at 12 bases. J was trimmed by 1 base and V by 6 bases; bases with no gene match: 7. The germline V gene has CDR1 MDHEN and CDR2 SYDVKM. The CDR3 covers 16 residues. The CDR3 DNA follows: TGTGCCAGCAGGAGACTAGCGGGGGCCCTTTCCTACGAGCAGTACTTC. Protein product: CASRRLAGALSYEQYF.

The gene calls are TRBV5-5 and TRBJ2-7; 7 nucleotides agree with TRBD1. V trimming: 1 base; J trimming: 2 bases; junction bases outside the gene matches: 6. Germline V gives CDR1 SGHKS, CDR2 YYEKEE (reference sequence). There are 15 residues in the CDR3. CDR3 in amino acids: CASSLIVGTAYEQYF. The CDR3 DNA reads TGTGCCAGCAGCTTGATAGTGGGGACAGCCTACGAGCAGTACTTC.